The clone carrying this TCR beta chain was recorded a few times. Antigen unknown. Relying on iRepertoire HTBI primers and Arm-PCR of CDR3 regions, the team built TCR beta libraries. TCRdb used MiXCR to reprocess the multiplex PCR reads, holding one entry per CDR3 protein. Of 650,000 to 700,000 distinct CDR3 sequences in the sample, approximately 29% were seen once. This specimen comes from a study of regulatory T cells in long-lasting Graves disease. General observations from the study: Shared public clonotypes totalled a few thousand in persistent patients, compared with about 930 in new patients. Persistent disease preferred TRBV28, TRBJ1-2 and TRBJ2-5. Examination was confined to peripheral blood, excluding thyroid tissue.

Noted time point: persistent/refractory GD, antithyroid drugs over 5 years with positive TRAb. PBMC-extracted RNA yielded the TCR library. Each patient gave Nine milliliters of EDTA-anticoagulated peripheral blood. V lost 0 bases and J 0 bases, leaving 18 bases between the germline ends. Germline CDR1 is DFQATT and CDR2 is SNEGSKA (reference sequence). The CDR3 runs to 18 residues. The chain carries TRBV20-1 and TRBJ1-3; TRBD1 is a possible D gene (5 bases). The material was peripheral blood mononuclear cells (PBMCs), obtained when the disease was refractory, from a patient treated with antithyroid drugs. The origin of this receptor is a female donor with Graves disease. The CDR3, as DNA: TGCAGTGCTAGAGATAGTGGGGGTTGGGGGAACTCTGGAAACACCATATATTTT. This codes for CSARDSGGWGNSGNTIYF.